This TCR beta chain was recovered during a study of cytotoxic CD8 clonotypes in ibrutinib-treated CLL. Findings and limits, study-wide: Treatment left the uncommon public clonotypes either contracted or stable in frequency.

Cryopreserved PBMCs provided 1.5 to 2 micrograms of genomic DNA for the TCR beta libraries. Method: immunoSEQ multiplex PCR; TCRdb's copy keeps in-frame clones and lacks some. The sample carries some 140,000 clones, 91% recorded once. A word on this clone: What it binds is unknown.

The CDR3 runs to 14 residues. Germline V CDR1 and CDR2: GTSNPN, SVGIG (reference sequence). V was clipped by 0 bases and J by 9 bases, with 15 bases between them. Sample: PBMCs, taken after 12 months of ibrutinib treatment. The sequence came from a human donor with chronic lymphocytic leukemia. The chain recombines TRBV30 with TRBJ2-1; D uncertain. Here the CDR3 reads CAWSVGGPLAEQFF. The CDR3 bases are TGTGCCTGGAGTGTTGGCGGACCCTTGGCTGAGCAGTTCTTC. The full variable domain, with the rest looked up from reference TRBV30 and TRBJ2-1, is SQTIHQWPATLVQPVGSPLSLECTVEGTSNPNLYWYRQAAGRGLQLLFYSVGIGQISSEVPQNLSASRPQDRQFILSSKKLLLSDSGFYLCAWSVGGPLAEQFFGPGTRLTVL.